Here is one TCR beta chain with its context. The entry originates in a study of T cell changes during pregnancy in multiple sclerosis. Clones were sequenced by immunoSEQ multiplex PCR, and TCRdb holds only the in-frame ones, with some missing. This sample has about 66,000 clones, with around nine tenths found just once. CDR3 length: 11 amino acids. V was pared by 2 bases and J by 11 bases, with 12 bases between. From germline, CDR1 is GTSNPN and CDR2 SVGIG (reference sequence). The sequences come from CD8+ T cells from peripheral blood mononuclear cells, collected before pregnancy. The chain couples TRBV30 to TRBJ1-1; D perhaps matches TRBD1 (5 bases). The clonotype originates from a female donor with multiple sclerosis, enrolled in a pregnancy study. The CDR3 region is CAWSSGLGAFF. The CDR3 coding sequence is TGTGCCTGGAGTTCAGGGTTGGGCGCTTTCTTT.